This T cell receptor beta chain was captured by sequencing in a study of human T cells and chemical hapten exposure. Study-wide background: Patches with 0.01% DPC went on the upper back, and the tests were read at 6 days. Whole-study results and caveats: With patch test score, the counts of PT1 expanded TCRs showed a positive correlation.

This clonotype was observed a handful of times. What it binds is unknown. Trimming shortened V by 0 bases and J by 2 bases, and 4 bases separated the two germline ends. This CDR3 comprises 13 residues. Germline loops: CDR1 WSHSY, CDR2 SAAADI. Described time point: pre-sensitization, week 0. Treatment denoted: therapeutic diphenylcyclopropenone sensitization with weekly scalp DPC. A single record per CDR3 protein comes from TCRdb applying MiXCR to the RACE reads. The table records approximately 180,000 distinct CDR3 sequences, approximately 31% of them present only once. V and J are TRBV10-2 and TRBJ1-2; D not resolved. Specimen: whole blood, collected in connection with sensitization to the hapten diphenylcyclopropenone (DPC). This clonotype was obtained from a woman in her 30s with alopecia areata. Some clones in this sample may be carry-over from other donors' samples. This CDR3 is CASSESQNYGYTF. For the CDR3, the DNA is TGCGCCAGCAGTGAGTCCCAGAACTATGGCTACACCTTC.